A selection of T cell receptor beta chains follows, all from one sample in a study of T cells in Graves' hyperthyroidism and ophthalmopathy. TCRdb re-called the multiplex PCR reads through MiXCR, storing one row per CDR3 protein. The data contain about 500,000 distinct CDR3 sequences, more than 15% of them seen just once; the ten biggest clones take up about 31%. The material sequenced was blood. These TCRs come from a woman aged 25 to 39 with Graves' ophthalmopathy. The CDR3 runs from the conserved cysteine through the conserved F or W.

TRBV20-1,CSFTPGLRYEQYF
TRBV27,CASSPWTVPGEQYF
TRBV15,CATSRLKRELHANTGELFF
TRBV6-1,CASSVGVNEQYF
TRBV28,CASSATGGRQFF
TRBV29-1,CSVEDVGTGTDTQYF
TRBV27,CASSPLGAGGYNEQFF
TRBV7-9,CASVKGQGHNEQFF
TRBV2,CASRDSGRGELFF
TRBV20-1,CSARPSSGRGGVPYEQYF
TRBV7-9,CASSLARASYEQYF
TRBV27,CASSLLPVLGENTEAFF
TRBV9,CASSVLAANPNTGELFF
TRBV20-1,CSAIRGQGARLADAYEQYF